This TCR beta chain appears in the sequencing data of a study of post-analysis software for immune sequencing data. This CDR3 region has 15 residues. CDR1 is SGHRS and CDR2 is YFSETQ in the germline V gene. V shed 3 bases and J 1 base; nucleotides not matched to a gene: 6. Study conclusions and caveats: Compared against controls, patients with multiple sclerosis displayed significantly lower normalized Chao1 diversity. In patients, TRBV5-6, TRBV5-1 and TRBV20-1 belonged to five TRBV segments found more frequently than in controls. Samples made in the same batch grouped tightly together by F measure.

The library was made from cDNA and included unique molecular identifiers. T cells numbering roughly 1 to 10 million yielded cDNA molecules that totaled about 500,000. Using its own MiXCR run on the PCR reads, TCRdb lists one record per CDR3 protein. Of a few hundred thousand distinct CDR3 sequences listed, approximately 46% are singletons. With respect to this clonotype: Its specificity is unknown.

V gene TRBV5-1 combines with J gene TRBJ2-5; TRBD1 matches 7 bases. Source material: blood. The origin of this receptor is a girl under 18 with multiple sclerosis. The CDR3 bases are TGCGCCAGCAGCTCGGGGACAGCAGGCCAAGAGACCCAGTACTTC. Amino acids: CASSSGTAGQETQYF.